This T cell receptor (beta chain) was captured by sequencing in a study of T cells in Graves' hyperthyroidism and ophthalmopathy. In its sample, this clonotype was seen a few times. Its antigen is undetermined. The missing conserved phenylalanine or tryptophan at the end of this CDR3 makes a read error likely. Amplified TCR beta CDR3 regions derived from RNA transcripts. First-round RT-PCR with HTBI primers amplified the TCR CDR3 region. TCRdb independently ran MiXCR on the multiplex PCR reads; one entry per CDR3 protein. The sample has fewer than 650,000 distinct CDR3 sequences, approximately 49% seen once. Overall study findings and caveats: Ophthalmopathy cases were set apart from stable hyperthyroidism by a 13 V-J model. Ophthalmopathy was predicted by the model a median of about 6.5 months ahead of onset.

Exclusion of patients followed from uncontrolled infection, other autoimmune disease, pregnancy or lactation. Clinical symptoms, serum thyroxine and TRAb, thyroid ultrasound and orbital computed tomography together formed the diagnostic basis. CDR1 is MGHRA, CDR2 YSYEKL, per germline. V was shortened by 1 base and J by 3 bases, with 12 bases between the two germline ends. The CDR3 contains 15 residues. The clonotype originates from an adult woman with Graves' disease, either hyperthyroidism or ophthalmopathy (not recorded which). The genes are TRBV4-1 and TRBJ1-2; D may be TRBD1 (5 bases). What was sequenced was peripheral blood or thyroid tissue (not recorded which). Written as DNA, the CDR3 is TGCGCCAGCAGCCAAGCCACCGGGACCCACTATGGCTACACCCTC. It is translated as CASSQATGTHYGYTL.